A selection of T cell receptor beta chains follows, all from one sample in a study of CD8 T cells in Susac syndrome. TCRdb analysed the immunoSEQ multiplex PCR reads with MiXCR anew, one entry per CDR3 protein. The table has some 190,000 distinct CDR3 sequences, around 93% seen once. The source material was CD4+ T cells from PBMCs. These receptors originate from a human donor with Susac syndrome. The CDR3 runs from the conserved cysteine through the conserved F or W. A D gene is named only where the DNA matches it firmly. The size of a clone is reported for some rows only, either as once, few or many, or as a class for expanded clones.

.,TRBJ1-5,.,TRBV5-6,CASSLARSNQPQHF,TGTGCCAGCAGCTTGGCCAGGTCGAATCAGCCCCAGCATTTT
.,TRBJ1-2,.,TRBV23-1,CASTQGYRPYGYTF,TGCGCCAGCACTCAAGGGTACAGGCCCTATGGCTACACCTTC
.,TRBJ2-3,once,TRBV30,CAWGRGDLGTDTQYF,TGTGCCTGGGGGAGGGGGGACCTAGGCACAGATACGCAGTATTTT
TRBD1,TRBJ2-7,.,TRBV20-1,CSARNNLGQGYEQYF,TGCAGTGCTAGAAATAATCTGGGACAGGGCTACGAGCAGTACTTC
.,TRBJ2-7,.,TRBV7-9,CASSSQGRAYEQYF,TGTGCCAGCAGCTCCCAGGGTAGGGCCTACGAGCAGTACTTC
.,TRBJ1-1,.,TRBV28,CASSFPRGDMPEAFF,TGTGCCAGCAGTTTCCCCCGGGGGGATATGCCTGAAGCTTTCTTT
.,TRBJ1-5,.,TRBV30,CAWRQSSNQPQHF,TGTGCCTGGAGACAGTCTAGCAATCAGCCCCAGCATTTT
.,TRBJ2-7,.,TRBV12-3/TRBV12-4,CASRAPVPGGEQYF,TGTGCCAGCAGAGCTCCTGTCCCCGGGGGCGAGCAGTACTTC
.,TRBJ1-5,once,TRBV12-3/TRBV12-4,CASSLSPGWSGNQPQHF,TGTGCCAGCAGTTTATCGCCCGGGTGGTCGGGCAATCAGCCCCAGCATTTT
.,TRBJ2-4,once,TRBV20-1,CSASLGVPILAKNIQYF,TGCAGTGCTAGCCTCGGGGTTCCGATCCTAGCCAAAAACATTCAGTACTTC
.,TRBJ2-5,.,TRBV7-9,CASSLVLETQYF,TGTGCCAGCAGCTTGGTGTTAGAGACCCAGTACTTC
TRBD1,TRBJ1-2,.,TRBV4-1,CASSSAGGSYGYTF,TGCGCCAGCAGCTCGGCAGGGGGGTCCTATGGCTACACCTTC
.,TRBJ1-1,.,TRBV6-2/TRBV6-3,CASSRPRQHTEAFF,TGTGCCAGCAGTCGACCGAGACAACACACCGAAGCTTTCTTT
.,TRBJ1-1,.,TRBV6-5,CASSPGWAEAFF,TGTGCCAGCAGCCCGGGTTGGGCTGAAGCTTTCTTT
.,TRBJ2-2,.,TRBV12-3/TRBV12-4,CASSPRGFTGELFF,TGTGCCAGCAGTCCCAGGGGTTTTACCGGGGAGCTGTTTTTT
TRBD1,TRBJ1-4,.,TRBV4-1,CASSQETGPNEKLFF,TGCGCCAGCAGCCAAGAGACAGGGCCTAATGAAAAACTGTTTTTT
.,TRBJ2-7,.,TRBV29-1,CSVLRGTYEQYF,TGCAGCGTCCTGCGGGGAACCTACGAGCAGTACTTC
.,TRBJ2-6,.,TRBV20-1,CSARAGSGANVLTF,TGCAGTGCCCGCGCGGGGTCAGGGGCCAACGTCCTGACTTTC
.,TRBJ2-7,.,TRBV21-1,CASSISGTSGEPYEQYF,TGTGCCAGCAGCATTTCCGGGACTAGCGGGGAACCCTACGAGCAGTACTTC
TRBD1,TRBJ1-1,.,TRBV9,CASSVADRMNTEAFF,TGTGCCAGCAGCGTAGCGGACAGGATGAACACTGAAGCTTTCTTT
.,TRBJ2-1,.,TRBV7-8,CASSLLSETDVYNEQFF,TGTGCCAGCAGCTTACTGAGTGAGACCGATGTTTACAATGAGCAGTTCTTC
.,TRBJ2-7,.,TRBV7-3,CASSLGDGSSYEQYF,TGTGCCAGCTCACTGGGGGACGGGAGCTCCTACGAGCAGTACTTC
.,TRBJ1-6,.,TRBV20-1,CSAPGLGNSPLHF,TGCAGTGCCCCGGGCCTGGGGAATTCACCCCTCCACTTT
.,TRBJ1-1,.,TRBV7-6,CASSLASVGVNTEAFF,TGTGCCAGCAGCTTAGCGTCTGTCGGGGTAAACACTGAAGCTTTCTTT
TRBD1,TRBJ2-7,.,TRBV28,CASSTGQAVGNEQYF,TGTGCCAGCAGTACCGGACAGGCCGTAGGGAACGAGCAGTACTTC
.,TRBJ2-5,.,TRBV6-5,CASSRVTEETQYF,TGTGCCAGCAGCCGGGTGACGGAAGAGACCCAGTACTTC